What follows are 16 T cell receptor beta chains derived from one specimen sequenced in a study of blood T cell repertoires in COVID-19. Here immunoSEQ multiplex PCR was the method, and the copy in TCRdb shows in-frame clones only, minus some. This table has about 190,000 clones, 85% to 90% appearing once. What was sequenced was PBMCs or T cells enriched from blood (not recorded which). The receptors stem from a woman in her 40s in a cohort exposed to, infected with or recovered from COVID-19 (not recorded which).

The V call is TRBV6-5, the J call TRBJ1-6; D not resolved. This CDR3 region has 12 residues. Germline CDR1 and CDR2: MNHEY and SVGAGI. V was cut by 2 bases and J by 9 bases, with 5 bases left in between. The CDR3 DNA follows: TGTGCCAGCAGTTACCGGGGTTCACCCCTCCACTTT. Protein sequence: CASSYRGSPLHF.

The chain recombines TRBV7-8 with TRBJ1-2, with D possibly matching TRBD1 (5 bases). Germline loops: CDR1 SGHVS, CDR2 FQNEAQ. V dropped 2 bases and J dropped 1 base, with 11 bases sitting between them. The CDR3 extends over 15 amino acids. CDR3 amino acids: CASSLSGAFNYGYTF. For the CDR3, the DNA is TGTGCCAGCAGCTTAAGCGGGGCTTTTAACTATGGCTACACCTTC.

The chain is built from TRBV5-6 and TRBJ1-1; unclear D gene. CDR1 and CDR2 from the germline V gene are SGHDT and YYEEEE. The ends were cut back, 0 bases at V and 2 bases at J, with 8 bases in the middle. The CDR3 totals 14 residues. CDR3 nucleotide sequence: TGTGCCAGCAGCTTGGTACAGCCTAACACTGAAGCTTTCTTT. Translation: CASSLVQPNTEAFF.

The genes are TRBV11-2 and TRBJ2-1, with 7 nucleotides matching TRBD2. V trimming: 5 bases; J trimming: 7 bases; junction bases outside the gene matches: 5. The length of the CDR3 is 13 residues. CDR1 and CDR2 (germline): SGHAT, FQNNGV. DNA for the CDR3: TGTGCCAGCAGCCCGGGACTAATAAATGAGCAGTTCTTC. Translation gives CASSPGLINEQFF.

V is TRBV7-2 and J is TRBJ2-7; 11 bases are shared with TRBD2. Trimming cost V 1 base and J 4 bases; bases outside gene matches: 9. Germline CDR1 and CDR2: SGHTA and FQGNSA. The CDR3 extends over 17 amino acids. The CDR3 reads CASSLVPSGRILYEQYF. The CDR3 bases are TGTGCCAGCAGCTTAGTCCCTAGCGGGAGGATTTTGTACGAGCAGTACTTC.

V is TRBV6-2 or TRBV6-3 and J is TRBJ2-1; 8 nucleotides agree with TRBD2. This CDR3 region has 15 residues. CDR1 and CDR2 from the germline V gene are MNHEY and SVGEGT. V was pared by 4 bases and J by 2 bases, with 4 bases of the junction left unmatched. CDR3 loop: CASSFRGGPYNEQFF. CDR3 in DNA: TGTGCCAGCAGTTTCCGGGGGGGCCCCTACAATGAGCAGTTCTTC.

The J gene is TRBJ1-1, the V gene TRBV6-5; 9 bases fit TRBD1. Germline V gene lookup returns CDR1 MNHEY and CDR2 SVGAGI. Trimming at V came to 6 bases and at J to 6 bases, leaving 5 bases not matched to a gene. This CDR3 spans 13 amino acids. The CDR3 bases are TGTGCCAGCAGAACAGGGGGCTGGGCTGAAGCTTTCTTT. Protein sequence: CASRTGGWAEAFF.

This clone has only a few counts. The chain links TRBV28 to TRBJ1-2, with D hard to call. Trimming left V 4 bases short and J 6 bases short, with 15 bases between. Germline V gives CDR1 MDHEN, CDR2 SYDVKM. The CDR3 consists of 14 residues. The DNA of the CDR3 is TGTGCCAGCAGTTCCGGGTTTCGGGTTGATGGCTACACCTTC. This gives the protein CASSSGFRVDGYTF.

This rearrangement joins TRBV6-2 or TRBV6-3 to TRBJ1-2, with 7 bases that match TRBD1. Germline CDR1 reads MNHEY; CDR2 reads SVGEGT. CDR3 length: 14 residues. V shed 6 bases and J 3 bases; nucleotides not matched to a gene: 7. The CDR3, as DNA: TGTGCCAGCAGCCAGGGACAGAGGTACTATGGCTACACCTTC. Translation: CASSQGQRYYGYTF.

This clone was seen only once. The chain combines TRBV25-1 with TRBJ1-2, with 7 bases matching TRBD1. The CDR3 sequence is 15 residues long. Germline V gene lookup returns CDR1 MGHDK and CDR2 SYGVNS. V shed 7 bases, J shed 0 bases, and the junction held 8 bases outside the gene matches. CDR3 bases: TGTGCCAGCAAGTCCGGGACAGCAGCTAACTATGGCTACACCTTC. This encodes CASKSGTAANYGYTF.

This chain connects TRBV5-1 to TRBJ2-5; 8 bases agree with TRBD2. The V segment lost 5 bases and the J segment 2 bases; nucleotides outside the gene matches: 14. The CDR3 totals 17 residues. Per the germline V gene, CDR1 is SGHRS and CDR2 is YFSETQ. In DNA form, the CDR3 reads TGCGCCAGCAGGGCGACACGCGGGACTAGTGTTCAAGAGACCCAGTACTTC. Protein: CASRATRGTSVQETQYF. Full variable domain (rest looked up from reference TRBV5-1 and TRBJ2-5): KAGVTQTPRYLIKTRGQQVTLSCSPISGHRSVSWYQQTPGQGLQFLFEYFSETQRNKGNFPGRFSGRQFSNSRSEMNVSTLELGDSALYLCASRATRGTSVQETQYFGPGTRLLVL.

In its sample, this clone was seen many times. V usage is TRBV25-1 and J usage is TRBJ2-7; TRBD2 matches 12 bases. With 4 bases clipped from V and 4 bases from J, the junction kept 5 bases outside the gene matches. The CDR3 length is 15 residues. Germline assignment: CDR1 MGHDK and CDR2 SYGVNS. CDR3 region: CASSASSGGEYEQYF. As DNA, the CDR3 is TGTGCCAGCAGTGCCTCTAGCGGGGGGGAATACGAGCAGTACTTC.

CDR3 sequence (DNA): TGCGCCAGCAGCCCGAGTCTATCGAACACTGAAGCTTTCTTT. Amino acids: CASSPSLSNTEAFF. The chain joins TRBV4-3 to TRBJ1-1; D not resolved. The CDR3 runs 14 residues. Trimming stripped 4 bases from V and 1 base from J, with 10 bases between. Germline CDR1 and CDR2: LGHNA and YSLEER.

The chain combines TRBV25-1 with TRBJ2-7; 7 nucleotides agree with TRBD2. The V segment lost 6 bases and the J segment 6 bases; nucleotides outside the gene matches: 14. CDR1 is MGHDK, CDR2 SYGVNS, per germline. The CDR3 spans 15 residues. The CDR3 DNA reads TGTGCCAGCAGAGGGACTACCACACATCTGGGCGAGCAGTACTTC. Encoded protein: CASRGTTTHLGEQYF.

The chain recombines TRBV19 with TRBJ2-1; 11 bases line up with TRBD1. With V trimmed by 5 bases and J by 5 bases, 2 bases remained unmatched. The CDR3 covers 14 residues. The germline gives CDR1 LNHDA, CDR2 SQIVND (reference sequence). DNA of the CDR3: TGTGCCAGTAGTCCGGGACAGGGGGACAATGAGCAGTTCTTC. It yields the protein CASSPGQGDNEQFF.

The rearrangement uses TRBV7-2 and TRBJ2-3; possibly TRBD2 for D (6 bases). This CDR3 is built from 14 residues. Per the germline V gene, CDR1 is SGHTA and CDR2 is FQGNSA. V was clipped by 7 bases and J by 2 bases, with 13 bases between them. CDR3 sequence: CASILGGITDTQYF. The DNA of the CDR3 is TGTGCCAGCATCCTCGGGGGAATCACAGATACGCAGTATTTT. The full variable domain, completed using reference TRBV7-2 and TRBJ2-3, is GAGVSQSPSNKVTEKGKDVELRCDPISGHTALYWYRQSLGQGLEFLIYFQGNSAPDKSGLPSDRFSAERTGGSVSTLTIQRTQQEDSAVYLCASILGGITDTQYFGPGTRLTVL.